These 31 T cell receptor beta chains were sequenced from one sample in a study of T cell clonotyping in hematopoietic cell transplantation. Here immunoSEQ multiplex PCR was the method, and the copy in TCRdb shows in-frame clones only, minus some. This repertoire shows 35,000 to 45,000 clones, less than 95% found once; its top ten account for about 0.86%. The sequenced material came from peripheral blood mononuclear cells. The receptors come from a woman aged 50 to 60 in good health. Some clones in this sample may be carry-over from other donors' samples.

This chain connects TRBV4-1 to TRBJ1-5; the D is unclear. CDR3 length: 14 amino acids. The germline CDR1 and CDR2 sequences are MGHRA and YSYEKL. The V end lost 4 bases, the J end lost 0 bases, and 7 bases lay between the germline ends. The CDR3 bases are TGCGCCAGCAGCCTACAGAATAGCAATCAGCCCCAGCATTTT. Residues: CASSLQNSNQPQHF.

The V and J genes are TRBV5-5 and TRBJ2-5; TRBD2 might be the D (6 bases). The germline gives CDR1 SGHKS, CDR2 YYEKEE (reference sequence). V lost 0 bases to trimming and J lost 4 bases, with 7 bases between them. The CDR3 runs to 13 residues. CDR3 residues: CASSLVGGETQYF. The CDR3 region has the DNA TGTGCCAGCAGCTTGGTCGGGGGAGAGACCCAGTACTTC.

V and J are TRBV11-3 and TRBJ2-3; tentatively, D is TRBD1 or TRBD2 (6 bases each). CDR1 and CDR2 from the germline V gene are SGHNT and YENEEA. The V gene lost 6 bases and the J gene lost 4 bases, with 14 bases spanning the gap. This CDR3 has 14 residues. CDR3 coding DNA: TGTGCCAGCAGAGAGGGGGGCCTGTCAGATACGCAGTATTTT. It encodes CASREGGLSDTQYF.

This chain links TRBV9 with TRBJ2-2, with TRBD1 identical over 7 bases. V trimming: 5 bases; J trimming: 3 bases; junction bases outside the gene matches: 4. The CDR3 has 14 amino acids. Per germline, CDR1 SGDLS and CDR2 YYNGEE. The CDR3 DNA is TGTGCCAGCAGGCCGACAGGGTACACCGGGGAGCTGTTTTTT. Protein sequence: CASRPTGYTGELFF.

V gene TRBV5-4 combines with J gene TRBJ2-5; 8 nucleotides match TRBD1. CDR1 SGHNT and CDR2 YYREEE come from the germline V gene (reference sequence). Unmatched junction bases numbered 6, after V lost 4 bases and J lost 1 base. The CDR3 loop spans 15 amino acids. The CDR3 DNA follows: TGTGCCAGCAGCCTGGACAGGGCATCCCAAGAGACCCAGTACTTC. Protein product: CASSLDRASQETQYF.

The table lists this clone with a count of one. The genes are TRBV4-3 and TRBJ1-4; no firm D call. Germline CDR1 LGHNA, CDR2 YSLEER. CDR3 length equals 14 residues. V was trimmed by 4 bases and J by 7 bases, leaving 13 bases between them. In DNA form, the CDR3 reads TGCGCCAGCAGCCCCTTGGGATGGGGTGAAAAACTGTTTTTT. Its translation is CASSPLGWGEKLFF.

Here the CDR3 reads CASSQAPGNSGGEWNTIYF. The CDR3 DNA follows: TGCGCCAGCAGCCAAGCCCCGGGTAATAGCGGGGGCGAGTGGAACACCATATATTTT. The chain is built from TRBV4-3 and TRBJ1-3; possible D gene TRBD1, 6 bases. The V end was cut by 1 base, the J end by 7 bases, with 26 bases between. The germline gives CDR1 LGHNA, CDR2 YSLEER. This CDR3 has 19 amino acids.

CDR3 sequence (DNA): TGTGCCAGCAGTTTATCCGTTGTTCGGGGGGCAAACACAGATACGCAGTATTTT. The encoded protein is CASSLSVVRGANTDTQYF. The chain links TRBV28 to TRBJ2-3; D is possibly TRBD2 (7 bases). There are 18 residues in the CDR3. Trimming shortened V by 1 base and J by 2 bases, and 19 bases separated the two germline ends. Germline V gene sequence: CDR1 MDHEN, CDR2 SYDVKM.

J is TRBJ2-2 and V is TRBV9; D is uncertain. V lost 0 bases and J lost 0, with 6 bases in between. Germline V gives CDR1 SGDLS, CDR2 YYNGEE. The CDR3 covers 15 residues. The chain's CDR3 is CASSVGSSNTGELFF. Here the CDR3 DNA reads TGTGCCAGCAGCGTAGGATCGTCGAACACCGGGGAGCTGTTTTTT.

The CDR3 is CATRGSGRSSYEQYF. CDR3 in DNA: TGTGCCACCAGGGGGTCCGGGCGGAGCTCCTACGAGCAGTACTTC. The V and J genes are TRBV6-6 and TRBJ2-7, with TRBD1 matching over 7 bases. CDR3 length: 15 residues. Germline V gene sequence: CDR1 MNHNY, CDR2 SVGAGI (reference sequence). Germline trimming cut 10 bases from V and 0 bases from J; bases unmatched to any gene: 12.

The CDR3 protein is CASSEGLAGFYEQYF. For the CDR3, the DNA is TGTGCCAGCAGTGAGGGACTAGCGGGGTTCTACGAGCAGTACTTC. V is TRBV6-1 and J is TRBJ2-7, with TRBD2 matching over 13 bases. V was clipped by 3 bases and J by 3 bases; unmatched bases: 2. CDR3 size: 15 residues. Germline V CDR1 and CDR2: MNHNS, SASEGT.

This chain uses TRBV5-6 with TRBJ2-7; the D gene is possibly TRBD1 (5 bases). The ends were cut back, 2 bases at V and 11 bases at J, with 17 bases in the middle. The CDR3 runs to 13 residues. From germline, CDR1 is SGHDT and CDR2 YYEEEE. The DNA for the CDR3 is TGTGCCAGCAGCTTCGCGGACATACTCCAAGAGTACTTC. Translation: CASSFADILQEYF.

CDR3 residues: CASRVTGNTYGYTF. The CDR3 DNA is TGTGCCAGCAGGGTAACAGGGAACACCTATGGCTACACCTTC. This rearrangement joins TRBV2 to TRBJ1-2, with D possibly TRBD1 on 6 matching bases. The V and J ends lost 6 bases and 4 bases respectively, with 15 bases between them. The CDR3 totals 14 residues. Germline CDR1 is SNHLY and CDR2 is FYNNEI.

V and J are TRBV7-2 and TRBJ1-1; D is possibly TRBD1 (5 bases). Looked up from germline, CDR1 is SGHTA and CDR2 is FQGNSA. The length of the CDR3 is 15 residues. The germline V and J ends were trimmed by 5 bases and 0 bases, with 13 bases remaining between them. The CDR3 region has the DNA TGTGCCAGCAGCACAACTTCGACAGTGAACACTGAAGCTTTCTTT. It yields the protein CASSTTSTVNTEAFF.

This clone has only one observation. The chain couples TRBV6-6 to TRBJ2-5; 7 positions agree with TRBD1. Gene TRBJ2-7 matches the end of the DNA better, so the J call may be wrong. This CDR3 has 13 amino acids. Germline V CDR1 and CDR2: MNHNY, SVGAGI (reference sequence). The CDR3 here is CASSYDRAYEQYF. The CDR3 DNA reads TGTGCCAGCAGTTATGACAGGGCCTACGAGCAGTACTTC.

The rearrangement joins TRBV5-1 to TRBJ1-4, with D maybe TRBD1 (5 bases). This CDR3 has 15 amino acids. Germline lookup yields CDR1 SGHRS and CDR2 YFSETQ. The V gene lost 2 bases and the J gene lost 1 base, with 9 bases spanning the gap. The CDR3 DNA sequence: TGCGCCAGCAGCTTACAGGTTGGAACTAATGAAAAACTGTTTTTT. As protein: CASSLQVGTNEKLFF.

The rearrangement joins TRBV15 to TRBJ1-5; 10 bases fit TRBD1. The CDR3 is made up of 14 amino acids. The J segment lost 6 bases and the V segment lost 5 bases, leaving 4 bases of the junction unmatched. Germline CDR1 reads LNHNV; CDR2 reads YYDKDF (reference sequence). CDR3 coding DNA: TGTGCCACCAGCGCGGACAGGGGGTCTCAGCCCCAGCATTTT. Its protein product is CATSADRGSQPQHF.

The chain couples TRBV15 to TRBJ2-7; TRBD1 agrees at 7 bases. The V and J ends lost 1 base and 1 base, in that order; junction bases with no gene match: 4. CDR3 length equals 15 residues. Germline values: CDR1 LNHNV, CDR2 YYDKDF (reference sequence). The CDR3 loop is CATSRGGTASYEQYF. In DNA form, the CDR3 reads TGTGCCACCAGCAGAGGGGGGACAGCATCCTACGAGCAGTACTTC.

The CDR3 DNA reads TGTGCCAGCAGCCCCGGACAGGGAGGAAGTACCGGGGAGCTGTTTTTT. This codes for CASSPGQGGSTGELFF. This chain joins TRBV11-3 and TRBJ2-2; 8 bases agree with TRBD1. This CDR3 region has 16 residues. Germline CDR1 SGHNT, CDR2 YENEEA. V was clipped by 5 bases and J by 5 bases; unmatched bases: 10.

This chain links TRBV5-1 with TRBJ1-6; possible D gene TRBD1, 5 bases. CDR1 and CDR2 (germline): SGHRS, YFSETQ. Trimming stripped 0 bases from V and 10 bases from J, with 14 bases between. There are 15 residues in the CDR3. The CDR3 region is CASSLEGRRESPLHF. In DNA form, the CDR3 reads TGCGCCAGCAGCTTGGAGGGGCGACGGGAATCACCCCTCCACTTT.

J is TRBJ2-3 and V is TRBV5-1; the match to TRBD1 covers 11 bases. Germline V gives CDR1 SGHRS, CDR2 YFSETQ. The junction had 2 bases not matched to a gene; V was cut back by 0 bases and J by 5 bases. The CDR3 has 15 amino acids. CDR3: CASSLEGQGEDTQYF. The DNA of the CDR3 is TGCGCCAGCAGCTTGGAGGGACAGGGGGAAGATACGCAGTATTTT.

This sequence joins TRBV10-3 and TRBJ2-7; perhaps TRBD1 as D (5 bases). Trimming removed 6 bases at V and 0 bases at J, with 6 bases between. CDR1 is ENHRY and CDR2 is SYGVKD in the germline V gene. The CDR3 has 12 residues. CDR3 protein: CAIRDNSYEQYF. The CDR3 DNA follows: TGTGCCATCAGGGACAACTCCTACGAGCAGTACTTC.

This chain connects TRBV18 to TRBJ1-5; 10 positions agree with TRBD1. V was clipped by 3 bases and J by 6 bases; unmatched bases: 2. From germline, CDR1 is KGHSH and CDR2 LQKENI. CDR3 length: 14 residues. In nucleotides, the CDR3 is TGTGCCAGCTCACCGGGGGACAGGGGTCAGCCCCAGCATTTT. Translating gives CASSPGDRGQPQHF.

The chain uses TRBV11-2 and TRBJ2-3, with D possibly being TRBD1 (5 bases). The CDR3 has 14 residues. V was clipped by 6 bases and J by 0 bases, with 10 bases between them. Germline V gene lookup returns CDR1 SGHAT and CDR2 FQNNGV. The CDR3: CASSPQVSTDTQYF. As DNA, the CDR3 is TGTGCCAGCAGTCCACAGGTTAGCACAGATACGCAGTATTTT.

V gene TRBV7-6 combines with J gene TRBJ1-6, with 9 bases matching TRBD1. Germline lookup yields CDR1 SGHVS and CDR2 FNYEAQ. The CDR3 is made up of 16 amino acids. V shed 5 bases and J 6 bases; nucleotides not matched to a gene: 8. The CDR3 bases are TGTGCCAGCAGCCAGGACAGGGGAGAATCTAATTCACCCCTCCACTTT. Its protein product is CASSQDRGESNSPLHF.

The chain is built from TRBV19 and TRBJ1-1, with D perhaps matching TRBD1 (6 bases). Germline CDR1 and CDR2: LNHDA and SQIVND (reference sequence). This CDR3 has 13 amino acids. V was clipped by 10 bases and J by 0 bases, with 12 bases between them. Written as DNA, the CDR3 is TGTGCCACCGCGGACAGAATGAACACTGAAGCTTTCTTT. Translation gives CATADRMNTEAFF.

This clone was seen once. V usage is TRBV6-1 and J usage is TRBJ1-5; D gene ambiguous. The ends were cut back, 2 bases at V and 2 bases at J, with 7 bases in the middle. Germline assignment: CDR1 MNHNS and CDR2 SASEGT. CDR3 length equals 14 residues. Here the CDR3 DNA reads TGTGCCAGCAGTGAATACAGAGGCAATCAGCCCCAGCATTTT. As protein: CASSEYRGNQPQHF.

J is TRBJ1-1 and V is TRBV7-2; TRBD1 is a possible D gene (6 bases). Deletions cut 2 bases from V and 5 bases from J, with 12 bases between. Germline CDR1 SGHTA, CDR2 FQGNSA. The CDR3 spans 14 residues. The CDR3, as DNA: TGTGCCAGCAGCTTACCGGGGGCGCGGACTGAAGCTTTCTTT. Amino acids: CASSLPGARTEAFF.

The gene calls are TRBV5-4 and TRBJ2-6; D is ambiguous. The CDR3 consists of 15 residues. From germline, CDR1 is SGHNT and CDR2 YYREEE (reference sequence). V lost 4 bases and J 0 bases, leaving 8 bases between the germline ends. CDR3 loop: CASSQSSSGANVLTF. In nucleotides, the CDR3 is TGTGCCAGCAGCCAATCCTCCTCTGGGGCCAACGTCCTGACTTTC.

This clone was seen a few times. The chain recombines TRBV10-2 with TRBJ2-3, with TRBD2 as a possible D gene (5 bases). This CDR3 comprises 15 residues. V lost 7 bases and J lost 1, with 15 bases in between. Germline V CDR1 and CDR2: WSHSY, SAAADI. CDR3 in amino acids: CASTLGRGGTDTQYF. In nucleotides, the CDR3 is TGCGCCAGCACCCTAGGACGGGGAGGCACAGATACGCAGTATTTT.

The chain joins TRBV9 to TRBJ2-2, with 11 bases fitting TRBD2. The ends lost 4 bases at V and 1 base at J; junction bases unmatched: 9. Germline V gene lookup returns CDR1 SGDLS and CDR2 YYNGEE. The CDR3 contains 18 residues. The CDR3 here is CASSITSGGQGNTGELFF. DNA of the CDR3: TGTGCCAGCAGCATTACTAGCGGGGGTCAGGGGAACACCGGGGAGCTGTTTTTT.